The clone carrying this TCR beta chain has only one observation. This specimen includes other DNA sequences encoding the same CDR3. The CDR3 totals 11 residues. Deletions cut 5 bases from V and 1 base from J, with 2 bases between. Per the germline V gene, CDR1 is MDHEN and CDR2 is SYDVKM. Memory CD4+ cells were the fraction left after CD45RA+ naive selection. The table came from immunoSEQ multiplex PCR; TCRdb's copy has only in-frame clones and leaves some out. The data show a few million clones, over 85% seen once. The source of the sample is a study of shared clonotypes between healthy human individuals. In the study overall: There were three CD4 naive, three CD4 memory, two CD8 naive and one CD8 memory plates per donor.

The chain couples TRBV28 to TRBJ1-1; no definite D call. Sequenced material: naive CD4+ T cells from PBMCs. Subset specified: CD45RA+ positively selected. The origin of this receptor is a man aged 18 to 30 in good health. Some clones in this sample may be carry-over from other donors' samples. The CDR3 nucleotides read TGTGCCAGCAGTGGGAACACTGAAGCTTTCTTT. Amino acids: CASSGNTEAFF. The full variable domain, rest sourced from reference TRBV28 and TRBJ1-1, is DVKVTQSSRYLVKRTGEKVFLECVQDMDHENMFWYRQDPGLGLRLIYFSYDVKMKEKGDIPEGYSVSREKKERFSLILESASTNQTSMYLCASSGNTEAFFGQGTRLTVV.